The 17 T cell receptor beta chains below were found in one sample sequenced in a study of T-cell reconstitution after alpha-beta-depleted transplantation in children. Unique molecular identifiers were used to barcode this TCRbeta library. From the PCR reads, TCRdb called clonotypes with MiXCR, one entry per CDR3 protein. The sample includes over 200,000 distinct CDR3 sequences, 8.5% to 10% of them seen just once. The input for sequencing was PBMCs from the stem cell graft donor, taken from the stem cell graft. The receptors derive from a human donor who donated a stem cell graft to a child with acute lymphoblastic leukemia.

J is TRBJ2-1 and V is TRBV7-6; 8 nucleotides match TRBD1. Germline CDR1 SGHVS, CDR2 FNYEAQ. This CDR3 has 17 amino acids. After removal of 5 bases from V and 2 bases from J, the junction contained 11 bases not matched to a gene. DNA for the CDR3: TGTGCCAGCAGCCCCAGGACAGGGAACAGACCCTACAATGAGCAGTTCTTC. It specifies CASSPRTGNRPYNEQFF.

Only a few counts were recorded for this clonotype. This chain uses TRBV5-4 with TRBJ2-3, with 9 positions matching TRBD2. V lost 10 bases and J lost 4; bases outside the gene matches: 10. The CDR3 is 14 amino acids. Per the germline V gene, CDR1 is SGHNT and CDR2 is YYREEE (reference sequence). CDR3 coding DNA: TGTGCCGTTCCCCTAGCGGGGAGTCCAGATACGCAGTATTTT. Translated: CAVPLAGSPDTQYF.

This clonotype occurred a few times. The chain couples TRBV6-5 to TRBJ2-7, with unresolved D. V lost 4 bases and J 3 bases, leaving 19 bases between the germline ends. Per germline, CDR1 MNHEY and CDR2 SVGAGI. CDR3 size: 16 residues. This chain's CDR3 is CASSSSLGIGYYEQYF. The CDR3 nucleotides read TGTGCCAGCAGTTCCTCCCTTGGGATAGGATACTACGAGCAGTACTTC.

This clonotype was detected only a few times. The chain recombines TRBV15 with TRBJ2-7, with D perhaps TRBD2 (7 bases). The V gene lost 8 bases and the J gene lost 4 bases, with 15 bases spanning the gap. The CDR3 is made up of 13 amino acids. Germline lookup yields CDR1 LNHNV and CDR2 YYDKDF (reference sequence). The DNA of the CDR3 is TGTGCCACCTCCGGACTAGGGGGTTACGAGCAGTACTTC. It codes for CATSGLGGYEQYF.

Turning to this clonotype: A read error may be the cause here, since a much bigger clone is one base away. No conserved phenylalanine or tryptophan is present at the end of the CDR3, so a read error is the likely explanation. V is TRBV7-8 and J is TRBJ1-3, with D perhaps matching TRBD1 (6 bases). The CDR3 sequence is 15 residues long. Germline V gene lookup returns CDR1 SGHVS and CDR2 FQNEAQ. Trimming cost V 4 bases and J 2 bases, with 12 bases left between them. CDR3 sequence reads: CASSSSQGAGNTIYS. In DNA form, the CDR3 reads TGTGCCAGCAGCTCCTCACAGGGCGCTGGAAACACCATATATTCT.

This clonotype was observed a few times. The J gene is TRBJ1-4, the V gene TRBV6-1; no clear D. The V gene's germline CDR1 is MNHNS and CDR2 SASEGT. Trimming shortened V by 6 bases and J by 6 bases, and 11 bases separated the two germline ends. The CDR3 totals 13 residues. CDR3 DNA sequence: TGTGCCAGCAGCCGAGTGGTCGATGAAAAACTGTTTTTT. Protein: CASSRVVDEKLFF.

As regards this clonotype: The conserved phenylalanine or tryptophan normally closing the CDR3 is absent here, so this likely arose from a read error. The CDR3 here is CASSYKGSTEAFY. The CDR3 coding sequence is TGTGCCAGTAGTTATAAGGGAAGCACTGAAGCTTTCTAT. The V call is TRBV19, the J call TRBJ1-1; D gene ambiguous. The ends were cut back, 5 bases at V and 4 bases at J, with 11 bases in the middle. The CDR3 sequence is 13 residues long. CDR1 is LNHDA and CDR2 is SQIVND in the germline V gene (reference sequence).

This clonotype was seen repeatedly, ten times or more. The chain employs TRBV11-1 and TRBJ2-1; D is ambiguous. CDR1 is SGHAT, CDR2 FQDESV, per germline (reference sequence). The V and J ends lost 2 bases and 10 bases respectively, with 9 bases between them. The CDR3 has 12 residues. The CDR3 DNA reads TGTGCCAGCAGCTTAACGCTGAGAGAGCAGTTCTTC. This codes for CASSLTLREQFF.

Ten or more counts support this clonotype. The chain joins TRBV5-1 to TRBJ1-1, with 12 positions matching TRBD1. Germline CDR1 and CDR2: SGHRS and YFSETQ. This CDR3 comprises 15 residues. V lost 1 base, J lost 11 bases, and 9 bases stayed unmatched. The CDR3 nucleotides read TGCGCCAGCAGCTTGCTGCCGGGACAGGGGGCTATCGCTTTCTTT. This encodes CASSLLPGQGAIAFF.

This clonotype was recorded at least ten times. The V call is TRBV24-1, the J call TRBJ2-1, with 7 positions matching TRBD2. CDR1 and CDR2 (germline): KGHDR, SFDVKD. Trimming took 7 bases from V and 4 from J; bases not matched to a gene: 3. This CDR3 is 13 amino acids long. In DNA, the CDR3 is TGTGCCACCAGCCCGCGGGGGTACAATGAGCAGTTCTTC. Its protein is CATSPRGYNEQFF.

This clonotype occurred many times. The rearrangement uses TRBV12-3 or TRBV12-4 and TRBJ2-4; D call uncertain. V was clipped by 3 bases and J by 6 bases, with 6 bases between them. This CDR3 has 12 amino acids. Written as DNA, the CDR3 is TGTGCCAGCAGTTTCTCTCTAAACATTCAGTACTTC. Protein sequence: CASSFSLNIQYF.

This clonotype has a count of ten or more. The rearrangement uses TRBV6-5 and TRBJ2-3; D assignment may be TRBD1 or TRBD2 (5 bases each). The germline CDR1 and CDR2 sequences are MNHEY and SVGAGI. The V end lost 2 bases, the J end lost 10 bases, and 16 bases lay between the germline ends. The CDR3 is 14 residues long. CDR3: CASSYGTDSRAQYF. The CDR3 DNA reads TGTGCCAGCAGTTACGGGACCGACTCTAGGGCGCAGTATTTT.

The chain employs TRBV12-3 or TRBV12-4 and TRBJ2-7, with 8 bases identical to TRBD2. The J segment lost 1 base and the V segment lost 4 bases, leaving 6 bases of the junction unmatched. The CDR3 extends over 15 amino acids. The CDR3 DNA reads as TGTGCCAGCAGTTCAGCGGGGGAAGGGTCCTACGAGCAGTACTTC. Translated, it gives CASSSAGEGSYEQYF.

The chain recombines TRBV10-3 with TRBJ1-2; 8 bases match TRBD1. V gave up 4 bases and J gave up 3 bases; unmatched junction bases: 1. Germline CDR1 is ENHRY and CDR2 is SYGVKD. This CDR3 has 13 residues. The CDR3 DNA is TGTGCCATCAGTGCAGGGGGCGACTATGGCTACACCTTC. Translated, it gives CAISAGGDYGYTF.

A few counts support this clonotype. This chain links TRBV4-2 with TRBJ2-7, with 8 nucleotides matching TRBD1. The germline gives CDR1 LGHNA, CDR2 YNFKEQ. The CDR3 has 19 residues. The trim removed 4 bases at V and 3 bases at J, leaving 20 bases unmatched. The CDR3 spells CASSRNIGGPGTGLYEQYF. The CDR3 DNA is TGTGCCAGCAGCCGAAATATAGGGGGGCCCGGGACAGGCCTCTACGAGCAGTACTTC.

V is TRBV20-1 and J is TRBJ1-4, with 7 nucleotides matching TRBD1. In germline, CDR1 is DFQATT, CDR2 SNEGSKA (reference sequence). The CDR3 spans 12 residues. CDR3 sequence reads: CRPGTEPGKLFF. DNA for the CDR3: TGCAGGCCAGGGACAGAACCAGGGAAACTGTTTTTT.

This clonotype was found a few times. The CDR3 here is CASSPRRAVEQFF. The CDR3 region has the DNA TGCGCCAGCAGCCCCCGTCGGGCGGTCGAGCAGTTCTTC. The J gene is TRBJ2-1, the V gene TRBV5-1; D is undetermined. From germline, CDR1 is SGHRS and CDR2 YFSETQ. CDR3 size: 13 residues. The germline V and J ends were trimmed by 4 bases and 10 bases, with 15 bases remaining between them.